This TCR beta chain was documented in a study of cytomegalovirus exposure and HLA in healthy donors (dated by TCRdb to 2016 to 2017). With respect to the entire study: An earlier analysis of approximately 640 of the donors reported more than 250 Gb of sequence data and some 120 million unique TCR beta sequences from 150 million to 200 million T cells. Typing coverage varied by locus: 629-630 donors for A, B, C, DRB1 and DQB1; about 520 for DQA1; approximately 610 for DPA1; some 470 for DPB1. The study combined high-throughput TCR immunosequencing, statistical association of individual TCRs with disease status, and machine learning to predict cytomegalovirus infection status. A later genetic analysis took genome-wide SNP genotypes for about 65% of the roughly 670 donors and used that subset as a discovery cohort. A later analysis re-analyzed previously published TCR beta repertoires from approximately 700 donors and added high-resolution HLA genotyping to study TCR occurrence patterns. Among 300 to 500 genotyped donors of the cohort, an average of roughly 230,000 unique TCR beta nucleotide sequences was sequenced per donor, of which roughly 18% were non-productive. The aim of the study was to test whether cataloging public T cell receptors could identify signatures of past pathogen exposure. Roughly five DR-DQ haplotypes were handled as single units for association and clustering, since linkage in the cohort was strong. Rather than drawing on any new phenotypic data, the later analysis identified candidate immune exposures from TCR beta sequences and the way those sequences occurred across donors. Along with the roughly 700-subject first cohort, a separate validation cohort of about 110 different subjects was used. Donor age, sex, ethnicity and CMV serostatus were compiled together with the repertoire data. The T cell repertoires of 670 or so subjects were profiled by immunosequencing and related to cytomegalovirus serostatus. Of the 350 to 450 genotyped donors, 80% to 90% were placed in the genetic ancestry cluster associated with self-reported Caucasian donors. HLA typing included class I and class II loci at four-digit resolution. Every repertoire in the discovery cohort had been generated on one and the same sequencing platform. An earlier analysis of approximately 500 of the donors applied high-throughput TCR beta sequencing to assess whether each TCR beta V gene segment acted as functional or pseudogenic. Roughly 290 gigabases of sequencing data and around 88 million unique TCR sequences made up an early release that covered approximately 700 HLA-typed donors.

Libraries were prepared through the immunoSEQ multiplex PCR assay. The multiplex PCR relied on a mix of 60 forward primers for TCR Vbeta segments and 13 reverse primers for TCR Jbeta segments. The CDR3 region of rearranged TCR beta genes was amplified from genomic DNA by a multiplex PCR assay. The Illumina HiSeq System was used to sequence the amplified TCR beta libraries as 87-base-pair reads. In the paper's pipeline: A later analysis counted tens of millions of unique TCR beta chains across the 550 to 800 repertoires, and some 11 million of these chains were shared by at least two donors. A nearest-neighbor algorithm error-corrected the raw reads and collapsed the reads into unique sequences, merging closely related sequences to remove PCR and sequencing errors. To assign V, D and J gene segments, CDR3 sequences were aligned to IMGT reference sequences. For a sequence to be retained, at least a six-nucleotide match to both a V gene segment and a J gene segment was required. A rearrangement counted as productive if the CDR3 had no stop codons and remained in frame with V and J, and every other rearrangement counted as non-productive. Following IMGT convention, CDR3 was defined as the stretch from the second conserved V-encoded cysteine up to the conserved J-encoded phenylalanine. In an earlier analysis of more than 550 of the donors, sequences lacking an unambiguous match to a single V gene segment were excluded. An earlier analysis of 587 of the donors called V segments functional above 56.7% productive rearrangements and segregating when the between-donor standard deviation exceeded 5%. A statistical classification framework was built for diagnosing cytomegalovirus status from the catalog of TCR beta chain sequences. In a later analysis, TCR nucleotide sequences were compared against IMGT/GENE-DB human TR gene sequences so that V and J genes could be assigned. Using the TCRdist pipeline, a later analysis assigned CDR3 sequences along with most-parsimonious VDJ recombination scenarios. A later analysis defined each TCR beta chain by its CDR3 amino acid sequence plus V-gene family, and excluded reads lacking a unique V-gene family. As a way to deal with suspected cross-contamination and a sequencing artifact, a later analysis dropped over 550 nucleotide sequences that were highly shared and had low generation probability. In a later analysis, a clonal expansion index for each public chain was calculated from normalized within-repertoire ranks of inferred template counts. A later analysis computed generation probabilities with a VDJ recombination model fitted to out-of-frame rearrangements, and checked the results against IGoR. In a later analysis, hypergeometric tests were used to score TCR-TCR, TCR-HLA and TCR-CMV co-occurrence, with a repertoire-size bias correction applied to TCR pairs. A later analysis estimated false discovery rates by permuting HLA or CMV assignments 20 times. In a later analysis, co-occurring TCRs were grouped using DBSCAN, and TCRdist sequence similarity was added for clustering within HLA-allele-positive subsets. Co-occurrence clustering excluded repertoires with fewer than 30,000 or more than 120,000 public chains, plus five with anomalous nucleotide sharing. Here the immuneACCESS table is served through TCRdb, limited to in-frame sequences with V and J called. Missing clones are a known gap in these copies; in checked studies unresolved V genes cover under half, and the rest lacks a known reason. V, J and clone size are taken as reported in that table, and D and trimming were inferred from the DNA itself. This sample holds around 130,000 clones; approximately 80% were observed only once. The ten most abundant clones make up 2.5% to 3.5% of the sample.

On the study overall, not on this receptor specifically: Compared with the approximately 700-donor mean, donors in an Asian-associated ancestry cluster had fewer N-insertions in productive TCRs, according to a later genetic analysis. Because counts were too low, roughly 16 rarely observed V segments, including chromosome 9 orphons, were left out of the earlier analysis of some 600 of the donors. Some IMGT-functional V segments, including TRBV6-2 and TRBV6-3, could not be told apart with the 87-base-pair reads, so those segments were excluded. A later analysis found that HLA-associated TCR beta chains were more clonally expanded and had lower generation probabilities than equally common non-associated chains. The classifier was reported to diagnose cytomegalovirus status with high specificity and sensitivity in both the original cohort and the validation cohort. In a later analysis, most CMV-associated TCR beta chains were found to appear HLA-restricted, with HLA associations seemingly driven largely by CMV exposure. An earlier analysis of several hundred of the donors showed that most TCR beta V segments appeared in productive rearrangements either about 87% or about 30% of the time, which broadly matched IMGT annotations. It was suggested by the authors that the approach could potentially be generalized to other disease states and immunological phenotypes. In this cohort, only TCR beta chains were sequenced, and detectable features were limited by the absence of alpha or paired-chain data. Correlated functional status among segregating V segments might be attributable to linkage disequilibrium, but an unknown experimental factor could not be ruled out. Assigning TCR associations to individual alleles was difficult when HLA alleles, especially DR and DQ, strongly co-occurred. Because HLA typing was unavailable for some donors at each locus, only the typed subset was used in association tests. According to a later analysis, TCR association rates differed among HLA loci, with DRB1 alleles showing the most associated TCRs and HLA-C alleles showing the fewest. V-gene and J-gene trimming of TCR beta chains was associated with a missense DCLRE1C variant in a later genetic analysis, and the association was replicated in an independent cohort. A further reported finding was that TCR beta sequences accurately predicted the HLA-A and HLA-B alleles for most subjects in the first cohort. Most TCR sequences were seen in very few donors, while some public TCRs were found in many individuals. In a later analysis, about 16,000 TCR beta sequences were associated with specific HLA alleles at a false discovery rate of 0.05. A few of the identified cytomegalovirus-associated TCR beta chains were confirmed in vitro to be specific for cytomegalovirus antigens. CMV serostatus was the only immune exposure information available for the cohort. Several of the top co-occurrence clusters appeared to be linked to parvovirus B19, influenza, CMV and Epstein-Barr virus, according to a later analysis. A total of fewer than 200 TCR beta chains were listed by the study as associated with cytomegalovirus. Roughly uniform sequencing depth across donors was assumed in presence/absence analyses, although this assumption may not hold. A cluster of highly shared sequence variants was judged likely to be a technical artifact of the sequencing pipeline.

On this clone itself: It lacks a known antigen. No much larger clonotype is one base removed from it; base qualities were not supplied.

The CDR3 goes from the cysteine to the phenylalanine over 16 residues. Only the CDR3 DNA is retained, 48 bases long and in frame from the first base. Trimming leaves V shorter by 4 bases and J shorter by 3 bases, with the junction holding 9 bases beyond the gene matches. The germline V gene yields SNHLY for CDR1 and FYNNEI for CDR2. In total, over 600 healthy bone marrow donors made up the cohort. At the time of sampling, all cohort members were nominally healthy, though unrecorded immune exposures were likely present. The donor tested CMV seronegative, placing the donor among the roughly 350 seronegative members of the cohort. Each donor provided a peripheral blood sample, and peripheral blood mononuclear cells were used for TCR beta sequencing. Genomic DNA extraction from the blood cell samples was performed with the Qiagen DNeasy Blood Extraction Kit.

The chain is encoded by TRBV2 joined to TRBJ1-5; TRBD1 fits 7 bases in the junction. The clonotype originates from a boy between 2 and 10 years old in good health and CMV-seronegative. The source material was PBMCs. The nucleotides are TGTGCCAGCAGTGCTTCCGGGACAGTCGCCAATCAGCCCCAGCATTTT. The translation is CASSASGTVANQPQHF.